Sequencing of this TCR beta chain was carried out in a study of T cell repertoires in cytomegalovirus infection. TCRdb redid the calling of the reads with MiXCR, one entry per CDR3 protein. This sample carries about 200,000 distinct CDR3 sequences, nearly 9.5% of them seen once, and the ten largest clones take about 4.6%. The sample holds a few counts of this clonotype. The V gene lost 2 bases and the J gene lost 6 bases, with 12 bases spanning the gap. Germline V lookup: CDR1 MDHEN, CDR2 SYDVKM. The CDR3 extends over 14 amino acids. The chain carries TRBV28 and TRBJ2-3, with D perhaps TRBD2 (6 bases). The TCR sequence derives from a human donor in good health (CMV status not recorded). Some clones in this sample may be carry-over from other donors' samples. The sample comprised PBMCs. The CDR3, as DNA: TGTGCCAGCAGTTTACCCCAGACTAGTGATACGCAGTATTTT. Amino acid sequence: CASSLPQTSDTQYF.